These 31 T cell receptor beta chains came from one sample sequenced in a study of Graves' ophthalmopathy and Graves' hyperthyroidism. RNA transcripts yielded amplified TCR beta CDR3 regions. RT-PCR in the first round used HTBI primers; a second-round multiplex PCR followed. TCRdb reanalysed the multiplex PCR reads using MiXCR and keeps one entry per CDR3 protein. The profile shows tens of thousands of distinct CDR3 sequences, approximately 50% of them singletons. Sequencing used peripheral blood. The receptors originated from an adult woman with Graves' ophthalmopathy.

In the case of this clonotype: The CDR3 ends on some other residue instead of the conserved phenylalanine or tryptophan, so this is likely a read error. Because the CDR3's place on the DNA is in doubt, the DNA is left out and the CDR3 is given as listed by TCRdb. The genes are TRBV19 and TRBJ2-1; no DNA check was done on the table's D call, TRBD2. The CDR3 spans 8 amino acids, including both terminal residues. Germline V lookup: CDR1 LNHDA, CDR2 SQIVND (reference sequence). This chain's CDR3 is CASSGGVG.

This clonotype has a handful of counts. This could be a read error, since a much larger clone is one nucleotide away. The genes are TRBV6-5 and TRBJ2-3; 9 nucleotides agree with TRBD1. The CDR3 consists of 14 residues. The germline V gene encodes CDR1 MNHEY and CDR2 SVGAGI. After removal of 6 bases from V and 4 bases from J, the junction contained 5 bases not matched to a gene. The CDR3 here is CASRGQGGSDTQYF. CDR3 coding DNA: TGTGCCAGCAGGGGACAGGGAGGGTCAGATACGCAGTATTTT.

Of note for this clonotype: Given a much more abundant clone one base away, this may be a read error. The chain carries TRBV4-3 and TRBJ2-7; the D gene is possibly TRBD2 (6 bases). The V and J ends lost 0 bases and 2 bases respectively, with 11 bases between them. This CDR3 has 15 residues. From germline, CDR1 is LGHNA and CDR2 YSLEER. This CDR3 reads CASSQDAGLAYEQYF. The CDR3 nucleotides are TGCGCCAGCAGCCAAGACGCGGGGCTGGCCTACGAGCAGTACTTC.

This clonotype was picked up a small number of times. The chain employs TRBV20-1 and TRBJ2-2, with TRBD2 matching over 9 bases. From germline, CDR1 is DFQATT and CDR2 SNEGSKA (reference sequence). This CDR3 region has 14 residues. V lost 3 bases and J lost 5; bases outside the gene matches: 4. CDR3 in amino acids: CSARASGNTGELFF. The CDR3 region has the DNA TGCAGTGCTAGGGCTAGCGGGAATACCGGGGAGCTGTTTTTT.

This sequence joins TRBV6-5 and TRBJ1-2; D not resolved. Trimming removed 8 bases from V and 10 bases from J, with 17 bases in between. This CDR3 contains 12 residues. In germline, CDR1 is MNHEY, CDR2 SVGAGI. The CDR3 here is CASSPRAATYTF. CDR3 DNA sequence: TGTGCCAGCTCACCCCGGGCAGCGACCTACACCTTC.

The CDR3 is CAISRGTHVLGNQPQHF. CDR3 nucleotide sequence: TGTGCCATCAGTCGCGGGACACACGTTCTTGGGAATCAGCCCCAGCATTTT. The gene calls are TRBV10-3 and TRBJ1-5; a weak D match, TRBD1 (6 bases). The CDR3 length is 17 residues. The V end lost 5 bases, the J end lost 4 bases, and 21 bases lay between the germline ends. Germline CDR1 ENHRY, CDR2 SYGVKD.

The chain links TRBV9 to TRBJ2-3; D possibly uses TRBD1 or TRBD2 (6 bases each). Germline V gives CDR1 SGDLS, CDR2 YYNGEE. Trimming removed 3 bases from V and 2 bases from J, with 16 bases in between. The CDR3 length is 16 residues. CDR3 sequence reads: CASSAPVGGFTDTQYF. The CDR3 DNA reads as TGTGCCAGCAGCGCCCCAGTGGGGGGCTTCACAGATACGCAGTATTTT.

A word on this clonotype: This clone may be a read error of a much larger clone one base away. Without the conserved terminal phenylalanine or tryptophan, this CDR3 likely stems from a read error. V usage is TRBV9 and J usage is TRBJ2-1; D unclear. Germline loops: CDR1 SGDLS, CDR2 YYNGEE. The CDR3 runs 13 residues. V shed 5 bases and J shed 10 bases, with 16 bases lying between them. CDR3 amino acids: CASSEDEPKEQFL. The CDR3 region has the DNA TGTGCCAGCAGTGAAGACGAGCCGAAGGAGCAGTTCCTC.

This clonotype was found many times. For the CDR3, the DNA is TGTGCCAGCGGTTACGGGGAGAGCTCCTACAATGAGCAGTTCTTC. As protein: CASGYGESSYNEQFF. The rearrangement uses TRBV7-2 and TRBJ2-1; a possible D gene is TRBD2 (5 bases). Germline assignment: CDR1 SGHTA and CDR2 FQGNSA. V lost 8 bases to trimming and J lost 0 bases, with 14 bases between them. The CDR3 is 15 amino acids.

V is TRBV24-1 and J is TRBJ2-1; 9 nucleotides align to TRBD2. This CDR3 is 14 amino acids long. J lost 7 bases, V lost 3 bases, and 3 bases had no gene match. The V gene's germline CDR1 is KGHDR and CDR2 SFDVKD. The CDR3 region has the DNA TGTGCCACCAGTGATAGCGGGGGGTTGAATGAGCAGTTCTTC. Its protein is CATSDSGGLNEQFF.

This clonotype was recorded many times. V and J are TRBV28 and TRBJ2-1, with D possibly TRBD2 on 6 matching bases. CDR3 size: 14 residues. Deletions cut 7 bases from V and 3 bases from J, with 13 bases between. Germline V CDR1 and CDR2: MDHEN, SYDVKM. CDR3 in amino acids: CASTREAGYNEQFF. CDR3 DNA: TGTGCCAGCACCAGGGAGGCGGGCTACAATGAGCAGTTCTTC.

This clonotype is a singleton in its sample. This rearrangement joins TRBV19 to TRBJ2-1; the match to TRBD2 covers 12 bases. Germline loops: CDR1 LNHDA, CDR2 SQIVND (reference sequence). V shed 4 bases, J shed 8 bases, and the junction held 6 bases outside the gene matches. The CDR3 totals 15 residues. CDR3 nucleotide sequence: TGTGCCAGTAGTACGACTAGCGGGAGTCTCTATGAGCAGTTCTTC. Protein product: CASSTTSGSLYEQFF.

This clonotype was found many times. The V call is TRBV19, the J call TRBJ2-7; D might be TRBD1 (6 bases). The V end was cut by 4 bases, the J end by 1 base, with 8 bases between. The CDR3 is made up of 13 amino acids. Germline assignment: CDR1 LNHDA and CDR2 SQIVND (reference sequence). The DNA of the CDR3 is TGTGCCAGTAGTAGCGGACAGTCCTACGAGCAGTACTTC. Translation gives CASSSGQSYEQYF.

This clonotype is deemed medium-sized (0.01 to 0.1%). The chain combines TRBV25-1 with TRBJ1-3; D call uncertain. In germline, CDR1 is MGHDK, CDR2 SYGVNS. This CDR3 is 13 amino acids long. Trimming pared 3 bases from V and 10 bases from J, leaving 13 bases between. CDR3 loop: CASSETIGSTIYF. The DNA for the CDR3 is TGTGCCAGCAGTGAGACGATCGGGAGTACCATATATTTT. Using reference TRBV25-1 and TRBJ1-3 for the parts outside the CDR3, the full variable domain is EADIYQTPRYLVIGTGKKITLECSQTMGHDKMYWYQQDPGMELHLIHYSYGVNSTEKGDLSSESTVSRIRTEHFPLTLESARPSHTSQYLCASSETIGSTIYFGEGSWLTVV.

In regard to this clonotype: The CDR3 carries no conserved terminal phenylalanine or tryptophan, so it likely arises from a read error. CDR3 amino acids: CASSLWSSGSGEQYL. The CDR3 nucleotides are TGCGCCAGCAGCCTTTGGAGTAGCGGGAGCGGCGAGCAGTACTTA. The chain employs TRBV5-1 and TRBJ2-7; 9 nucleotides align to TRBD2. Germline loops: CDR1 SGHRS, CDR2 YFSETQ. V trimming: 4 bases; J trimming: 6 bases; junction bases outside the gene matches: 11. CDR3 length equals 15 residues.

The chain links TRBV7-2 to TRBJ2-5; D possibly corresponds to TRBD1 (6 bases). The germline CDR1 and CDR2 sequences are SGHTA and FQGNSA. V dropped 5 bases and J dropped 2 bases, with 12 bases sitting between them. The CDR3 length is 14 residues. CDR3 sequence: CASSQTGQQETQYF. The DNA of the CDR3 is TGTGCCAGCAGCCAGACAGGACAACAAGAGACCCAGTACTTC.

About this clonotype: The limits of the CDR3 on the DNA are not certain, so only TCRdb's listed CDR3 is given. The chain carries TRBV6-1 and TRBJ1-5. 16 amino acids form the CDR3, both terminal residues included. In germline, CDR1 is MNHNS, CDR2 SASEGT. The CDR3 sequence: CASSDINEQFFGPQHF.

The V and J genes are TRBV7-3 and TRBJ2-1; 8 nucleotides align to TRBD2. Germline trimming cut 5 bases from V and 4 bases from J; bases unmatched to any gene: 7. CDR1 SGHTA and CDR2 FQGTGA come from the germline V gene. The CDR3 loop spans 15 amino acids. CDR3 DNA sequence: TGTGCCAGCAGCGTTTCGGGGGGGCTTTACAATGAGCAGTTCTTC. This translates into CASSVSGGLYNEQFF.

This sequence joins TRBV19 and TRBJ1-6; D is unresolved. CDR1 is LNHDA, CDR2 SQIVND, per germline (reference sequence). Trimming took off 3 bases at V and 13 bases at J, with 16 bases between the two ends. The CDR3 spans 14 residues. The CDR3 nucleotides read TGTGCCAGTAGTATGGCGGGTAGCAATCAGCCCCTCCACTTT. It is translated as CASSMAGSNQPLHF. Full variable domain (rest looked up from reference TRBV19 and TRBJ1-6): DGGITQSPKYLFRKEGQNVTLSCEQNLNHDAMYWYRQDPGQGLRLIYYSQIVNDFQKGDIAEGYSVSREKKESFPLTVTSAQKNPTAFYLCASSMAGSNQPLHFGNGTRLTVT.

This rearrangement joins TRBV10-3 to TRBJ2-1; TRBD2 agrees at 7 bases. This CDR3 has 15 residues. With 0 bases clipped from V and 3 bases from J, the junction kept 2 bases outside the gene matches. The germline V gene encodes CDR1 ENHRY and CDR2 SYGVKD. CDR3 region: CAISESASGYNEQFF. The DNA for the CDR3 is TGTGCCATCAGTGAGTCGGCTAGCGGCTACAATGAGCAGTTCTTC.

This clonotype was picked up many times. CDR3 residues: CACRSGTGVDIQYF. The CDR3 DNA is TGTGCCTGCCGCTCCGGGACAGGGGTAGACATTCAGTACTTC. This chain uses TRBV12-3 or TRBV12-4 with TRBJ2-4; TRBD1 agrees at 10 bases. This CDR3 spans 14 amino acids. The V gene end was trimmed by 11 bases and the J gene end by 8 bases; junction bases not matched to a gene: 12.

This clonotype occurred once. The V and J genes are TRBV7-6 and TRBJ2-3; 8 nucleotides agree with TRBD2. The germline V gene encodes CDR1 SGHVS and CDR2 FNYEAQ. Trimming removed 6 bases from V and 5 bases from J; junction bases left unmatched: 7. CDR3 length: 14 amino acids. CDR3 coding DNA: TGTGCCAGCAGTGTCCCGAGCGGGAGAGATACGCAGTATTTT. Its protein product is CASSVPSGRDTQYF.

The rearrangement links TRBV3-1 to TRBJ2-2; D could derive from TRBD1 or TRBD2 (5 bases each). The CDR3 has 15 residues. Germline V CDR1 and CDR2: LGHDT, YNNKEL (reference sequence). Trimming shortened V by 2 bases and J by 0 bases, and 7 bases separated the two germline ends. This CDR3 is CASSQLGPNTGELFF. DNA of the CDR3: TGTGCCAGCAGCCAACTGGGACCGAACACCGGGGAGCTGTTTTTT. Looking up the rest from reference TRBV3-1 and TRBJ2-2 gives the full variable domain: DTAVSQTPKYLVTQMGNDKSIKCEQNLGHDTMYWYKQDSKKFLKIMFSYNNKELIINETVPNRFSPKSPDKAHLNLHINSLELGDSAVYFCASSQLGPNTGELFFGEGSRLTVL.

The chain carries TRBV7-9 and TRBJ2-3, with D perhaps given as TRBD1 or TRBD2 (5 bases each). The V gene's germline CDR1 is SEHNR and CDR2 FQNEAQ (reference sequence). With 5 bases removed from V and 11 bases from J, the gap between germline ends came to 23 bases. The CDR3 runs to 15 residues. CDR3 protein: CASSAGDLTYNEQYF. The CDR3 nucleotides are TGTGCCAGCAGCGCCGGGGACCTGACATACAATGAGCAGTATTTT.

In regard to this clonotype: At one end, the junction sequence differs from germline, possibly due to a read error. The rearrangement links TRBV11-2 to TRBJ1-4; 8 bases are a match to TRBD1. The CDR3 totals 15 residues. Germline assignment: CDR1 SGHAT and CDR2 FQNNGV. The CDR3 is CASSLGDRKDKKLSF. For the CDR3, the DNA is TGTGCCAGCAGCTTAGGGGACAGGAAGGATAAAAAACTGTCTTTT.

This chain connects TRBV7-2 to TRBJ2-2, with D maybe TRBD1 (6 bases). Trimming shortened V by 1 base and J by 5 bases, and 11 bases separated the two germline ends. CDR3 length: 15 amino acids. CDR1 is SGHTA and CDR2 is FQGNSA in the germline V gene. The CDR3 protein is CASSLVGQGTGELFF. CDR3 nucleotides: TGTGCCAGCAGCTTAGTTGGTCAGGGGACCGGGGAGCTGTTTTTT.

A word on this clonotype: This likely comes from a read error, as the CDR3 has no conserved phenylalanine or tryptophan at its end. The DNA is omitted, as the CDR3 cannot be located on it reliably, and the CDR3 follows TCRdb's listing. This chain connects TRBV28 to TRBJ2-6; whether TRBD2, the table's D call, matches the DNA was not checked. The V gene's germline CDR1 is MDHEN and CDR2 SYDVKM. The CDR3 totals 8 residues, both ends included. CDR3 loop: CASSLSAS.

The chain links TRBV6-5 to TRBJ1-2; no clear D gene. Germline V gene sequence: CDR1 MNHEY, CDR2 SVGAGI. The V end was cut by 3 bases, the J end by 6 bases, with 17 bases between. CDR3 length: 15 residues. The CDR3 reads CASSYVVAGEDGYTF. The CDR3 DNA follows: TGTGCCAGCAGTTATGTGGTGGCGGGCGAGGATGGCTACACCTTC.

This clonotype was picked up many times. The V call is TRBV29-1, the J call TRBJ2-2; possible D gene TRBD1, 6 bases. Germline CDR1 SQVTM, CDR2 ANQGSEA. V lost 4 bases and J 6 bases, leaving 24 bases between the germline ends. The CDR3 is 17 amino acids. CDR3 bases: TGCAGCGTTGCGACAGGAGGTTTTGGGTTTAGCGCCGGGGAGCTGTTTTTT. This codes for CSVATGGFGFSAGELFF.

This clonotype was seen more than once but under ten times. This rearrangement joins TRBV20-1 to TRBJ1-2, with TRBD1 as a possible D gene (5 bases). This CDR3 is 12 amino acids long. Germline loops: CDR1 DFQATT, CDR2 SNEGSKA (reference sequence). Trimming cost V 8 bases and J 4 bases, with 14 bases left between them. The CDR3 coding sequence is TGCAGTTCGGACTCAGGGATCTATGGCTACACCTTC. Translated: CSSDSGIYGYTF.

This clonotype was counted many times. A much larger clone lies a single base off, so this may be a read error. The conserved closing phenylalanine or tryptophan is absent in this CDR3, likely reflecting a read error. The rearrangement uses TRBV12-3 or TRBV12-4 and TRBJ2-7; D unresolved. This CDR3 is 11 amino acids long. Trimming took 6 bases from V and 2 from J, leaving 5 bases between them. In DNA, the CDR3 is TGTGCCAGCAGCCCAGCCTACGAGCAGTACTCC. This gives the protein CASSPAYEQYS.